This T cell receptor beta chain was sequenced in a study of blood T cells in healthy people across ages. Each sample gave at least 6.5 million isolated PBMCs. This clonotype was seen a few times. A J-beta primer mix and a sample-barcoded 5' primer were used in a second PCR of roughly 6 to 12 cycles. A minimum of 2.5 million CDR3-containing paired-end reads was obtained for each sample. In TCRdb, the 5' RACE reads were re-called with MiXCR into one record per CDR3 protein. The table lists 800,000 or so distinct CDR3 sequences, 25% of them singletons. This sample also appeared in a second study, on T cells of mothers and their children. That work adds: Overlap ran slightly, non-significantly higher for related than unrelated mother-child pairs.

The sample consisted of blood. The clonotype comes from a boy aged 5-17 years in good health.

The CDR3 loop reads CSVEDPGGADTIYF. The CDR3 coding sequence is TGCAGCGTTGAAGATCCCGGGGGCGCGGACACCATATATTTT. The chain carries TRBV29-1 and TRBJ1-3, with a weak D call TRBD1 (6 bases). The CDR3 runs 14 residues. Germline V gives CDR1 SQVTM, CDR2 ANQGSEA. Trimming removed 0 bases at V and 8 bases at J, with 14 bases between.